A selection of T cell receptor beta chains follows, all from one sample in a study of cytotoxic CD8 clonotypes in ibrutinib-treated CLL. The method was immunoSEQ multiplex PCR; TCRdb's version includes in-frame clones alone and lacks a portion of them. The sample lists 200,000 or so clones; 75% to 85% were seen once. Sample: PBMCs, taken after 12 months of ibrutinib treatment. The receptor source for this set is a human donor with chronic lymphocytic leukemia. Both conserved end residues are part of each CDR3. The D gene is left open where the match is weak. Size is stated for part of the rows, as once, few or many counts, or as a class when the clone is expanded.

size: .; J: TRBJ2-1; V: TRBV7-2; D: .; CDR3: CASSYNRYEQFF; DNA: TGTGCCAGCAGCTACAATCGGTATGAGCAGTTCTTC
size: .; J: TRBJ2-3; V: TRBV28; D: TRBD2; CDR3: CARTTSGSWGTDTQYF; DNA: TGTGCCAGGACGACTAGCGGGAGCTGGGGGACAGATACGCAGTATTTT
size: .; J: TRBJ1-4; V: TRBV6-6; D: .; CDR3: CAAGGQGNEKLFF; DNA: TGTGCCGCGGGGGGGCAGGGTAATGAAAAACTGTTTTTT
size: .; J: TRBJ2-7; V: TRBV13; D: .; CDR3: CASSFTPGGYEQYF; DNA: TGTGCCAGCAGCTTCACTCCCGGGGGCTACGAGCAGTACTTC
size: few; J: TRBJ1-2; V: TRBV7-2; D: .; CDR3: CASSFWPHSGGYTF; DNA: TGTGCCAGCAGCTTTTGGCCTCACTCGGGGGGCTACACCTTC
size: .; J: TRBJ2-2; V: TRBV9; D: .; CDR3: CASSAGTRTGELFF; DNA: TGTGCCAGCAGCGCCGGGACCCGCACCGGGGAGCTGTTTTTT
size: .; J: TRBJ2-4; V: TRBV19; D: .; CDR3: CASSIDRGNIQYF; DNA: TGTGCCAGTAGTATAGATCGGGGAAACATTCAGTACTTC
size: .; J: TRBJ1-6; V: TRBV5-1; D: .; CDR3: CASSLGSASSYNSPLHF; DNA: TGCGCCAGCAGCTTGGGGTCGGCTAGCTCCTATAATTCACCCCTCCACTTT
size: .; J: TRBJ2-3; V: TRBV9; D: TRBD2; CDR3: CASSVGASGRDTQYF; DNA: TGTGCCAGCAGCGTAGGGGCTAGCGGGAGAGATACGCAGTATTTT
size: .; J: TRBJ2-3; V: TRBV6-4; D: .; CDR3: CASSSSTDTQYF; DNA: TGTGCCAGCAGTTCCTCCACAGATACGCAGTATTTT
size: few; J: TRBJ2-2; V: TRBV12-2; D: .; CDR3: CASRLGTRDWGELFF; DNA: TGTGCAAGTCGCTTAGGCACTAGGGATTGGGGGGAGCTGTTTTTT
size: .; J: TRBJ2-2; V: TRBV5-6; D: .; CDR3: CASSEGWRTGELFF; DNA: TGTGCCAGCAGCGAGGGATGGAGGACCGGGGAGCTGTTTTTT
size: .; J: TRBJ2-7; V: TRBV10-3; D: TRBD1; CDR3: CAIRAGTGGAYEQYF; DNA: TGTGCCATCAGAGCCGGGACAGGTGGGGCCTACGAGCAGTACTTC
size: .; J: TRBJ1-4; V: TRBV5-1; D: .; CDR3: CASSLAGTGKNEKLFF; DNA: TGCGCCAGCAGCTTGGCCGGGACGGGGAAAAATGAAAAACTGTTTTTT
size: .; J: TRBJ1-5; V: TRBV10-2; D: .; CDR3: CASSVAADNQPQHF; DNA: TGCGCCAGCAGTGTGGCAGCCGATAATCAGCCCCAGCATTTT
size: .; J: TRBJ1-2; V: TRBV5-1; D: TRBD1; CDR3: CASSSGTGSRGYGYTF; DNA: TGCGCCAGCAGCTCCGGGACAGGGTCCCGGGGCTATGGCTACACCTTC
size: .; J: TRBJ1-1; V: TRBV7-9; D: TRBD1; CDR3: CASSGRDREAFF; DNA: TGTGCCAGCAGCGGCCGGGACAGAGAAGCTTTCTTT
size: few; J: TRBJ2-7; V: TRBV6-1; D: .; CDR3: CASRREVYEQYF; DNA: TGTGCCAGCAGGAGGGAGGTCTACGAGCAGTACTTC
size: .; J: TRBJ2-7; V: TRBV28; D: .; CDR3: CASSSPGRESSYEQYF; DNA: TGTGCCAGCAGTTCTCCGGGGCGGGAAAGCTCCTACGAGCAGTACTTC
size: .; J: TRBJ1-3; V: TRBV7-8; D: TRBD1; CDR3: CASSSGQVSGNTIYF; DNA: TGTGCCAGCAGCTCTGGACAGGTCTCTGGAAACACCATATATTTT
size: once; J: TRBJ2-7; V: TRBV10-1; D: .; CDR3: CASRAGYEQYF; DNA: TGCGCCAGCAGGGCAGGTTACGAGCAGTACTTC
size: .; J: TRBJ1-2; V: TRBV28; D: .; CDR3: CASSIRANYGYTF; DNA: TGTGCCAGCAGTATCCGAGCTAACTATGGCTACACCTTC
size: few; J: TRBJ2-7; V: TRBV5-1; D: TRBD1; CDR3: CASSSGQGIYEQYF; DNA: TGCGCCAGCAGCTCAGGACAGGGAATCTACGAGCAGTACTTC
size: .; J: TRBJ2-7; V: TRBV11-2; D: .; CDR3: CASSLVPSYEQYF; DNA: TGTGCCAGCAGCTTAGTCCCCAGTTACGAGCAGTACTTC
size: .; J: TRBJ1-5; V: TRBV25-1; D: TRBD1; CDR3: CASSQTGTGGYQPQHF; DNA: TGTGCCAGCAGTCAAACCGGGACAGGGGGTTATCAGCCCCAGCATTTT
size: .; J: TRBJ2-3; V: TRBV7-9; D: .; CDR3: CASSIQGTDTQYF; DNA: TGTGCCAGCAGCATCCAGGGCACAGATACGCAGTATTTT
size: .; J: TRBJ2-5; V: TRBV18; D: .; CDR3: CASSPSREETQYF; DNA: TGTGCCAGCTCACCCTCAAGGGAAGAGACCCAGTACTTC
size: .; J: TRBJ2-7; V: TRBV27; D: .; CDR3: CASSQTGLYEQYF; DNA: TGTGCCAGCAGTCAGACAGGACTCTACGAGCAGTACTTC
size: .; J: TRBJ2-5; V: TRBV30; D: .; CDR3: CAWSAGETQYF; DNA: TGTGCCTGGAGTGCAGGGGAAACCCAGTACTTC
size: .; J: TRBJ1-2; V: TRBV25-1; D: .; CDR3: CASSVTGLGYGYTF; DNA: TGTGCCAGCAGTGTTACAGGGTTAGGGTATGGCTACACCTTC
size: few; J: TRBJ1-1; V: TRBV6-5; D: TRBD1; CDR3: CASSGQGAGDTEAFF; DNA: TGTGCCAGCAGTGGACAGGGAGCCGGGGACACTGAAGCTTTCTTT